Sequencing of this T cell receptor (beta chain) was carried out in a study of T cell repertoires in cytomegalovirus infection. Concerning this clonotype: Its specificity is not known.

The CDR3 is made up of 15 amino acids. Germline trimming cut 5 bases from V and 9 bases from J; bases unmatched to any gene: 10. Germline V gene data show CDR1 as KGHDR and CDR2 as SFDVKD. TCRdb ran MiXCR on the reads and lists one entry per CDR3 protein. The data show about 400,000 distinct CDR3 sequences, about 35% seen once. The chain recombines TRBV24-1 with TRBJ2-1; TRBD2 matches 9 bases. Sequenced material: cultured PBMCs, taken from culture after CMV antigen stimulation. This receptor was obtained from a human donor in good health (CMV status not recorded). Some clones in this sample may be carry-over from other donors' samples. CDR3 nucleotide sequence: TGTGCCACCAGTGTGGGAGCGGGAGGCCAGGGTGAGCAGTTCTTC. Translated, it gives CATSVGAGGQGEQFF.